Only a few counts were recorded for the clone carrying this TCR beta chain. Its antigen is undetermined. Per the original methods: Using the CDR3 differences seen across clinicopathological groups, the authors built a distant-metastasis classifier for papillary thyroid cancer, which was meant to discriminate distant-metastatic patients. TCRdb reanalyzed the PCR reads via MiXCR. None of the V and J calls come from the authors' own analysis; TCRdb made them. Of around 12,000 clones in the sample, approximately 30% were seen once. These data belong to a study of metastatic and nonmetastatic thyroid tumors. Overall study context: Repertoire comparisons spanned blood and tumor or nodule tissue from malignant and benign thyroid patients. Study-level points and caveats: For both blood and tumor, malignant thyroid tumors reportedly showed significantly higher TCR beta diversity than benign nodules did.

The CDR3 runs 15 residues. Trimming pared 2 bases from V and 3 bases from J, leaving 12 bases between. Per germline, CDR1 SGHAT and CDR2 FQDESV (reference sequence). Ahead of thyroid surgery, no patient had received treatment of any kind. The sequenced material came from tumor tissue. The TCR sequence derives from a male donor with papillary thyroid cancer or a benign thyroid nodule (not recorded which). Some clones in this sample may be carry-over from other donors' samples. The chain is built from TRBV11-1 and TRBJ2-3; tentatively, D is TRBD1 or TRBD2 (5 bases each). CDR3 DNA: TGTGCCAGCAGCTTATGGACCGAGGGGACAGATACGCAGTATTTT. Translated: CASSLWTEGTDTQYF.